This T cell receptor (beta chain) was recorded in a study of shared clonotypes between healthy human individuals. Study conclusions and caveats: Sequencing depth was predicted to influence how clonotypes are shared among donors.

In regard to this clone: Its antigen is not known.

The donors, healthy adults who were HIV-negative, had experienced no recent acute infections or vaccinations. Here immunoSEQ multiplex PCR was the method, and the copy in TCRdb shows in-frame clones only, minus some. Of more than 2,000,000 clones listed, 85% to 95% are singletons. V was cut by 4 bases and J by 5 bases, with 17 bases left in between. The CDR3 has 15 residues. CDR1 and CDR2 (germline): MNHEY, SMNVEV (reference sequence). The receptor was derived from a young man in good health. Some clones in this sample may be carry-over from other donors' samples. The source material was naive CD4+ T cells from PBMCs. This sample's subset: CD45RA+ positively selected. This chain uses TRBV27 with TRBJ1-1; weak D call: TRBD1 (6 bases). CDR3 sequence (DNA): TGTGCCAGCAGTTGGAGGAGGGGGGGCTGGACTGAAGCTTTCTTT. The encoded protein is CASSWRRGGWTEAFF.